This TCR beta chain was sequenced in a study of T cell changes during pregnancy in multiple sclerosis. Clones were sequenced by immunoSEQ multiplex PCR, and TCRdb holds only the in-frame ones, with some missing. The data contain around 60,000 clones, 89% of them singletons. The ends were cut back, 3 bases at V and 5 bases at J, with 14 bases in the middle. Per germline, CDR1 KGHSH and CDR2 LQKENI. CDR3 size: 15 residues. The material sequenced was peripheral blood, taken in the first trimester of pregnancy. The rearrangement joins TRBV18 to TRBJ2-1; D possibly corresponds to TRBD2 (8 bases). This receptor was identified in a female donor with multiple sclerosis, enrolled in a pregnancy study. The CDR3 DNA follows: TGTGCCAGCTCACCCACGGGGGGGACAGACAATGAGCAGTTCTTC. This translates into CASSPTGGTDNEQFF.